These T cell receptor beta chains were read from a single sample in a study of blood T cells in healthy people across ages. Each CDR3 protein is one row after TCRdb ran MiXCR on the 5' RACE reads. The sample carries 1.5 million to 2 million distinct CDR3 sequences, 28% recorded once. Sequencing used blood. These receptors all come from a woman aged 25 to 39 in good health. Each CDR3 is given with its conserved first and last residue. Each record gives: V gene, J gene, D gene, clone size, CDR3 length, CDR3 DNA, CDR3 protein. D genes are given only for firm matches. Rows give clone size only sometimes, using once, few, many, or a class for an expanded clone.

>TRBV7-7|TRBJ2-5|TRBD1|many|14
TGTGCCAGCAGCCGGACAGGAAGGATAGAGACCCAGTACTTC
CASSRTGRIETQYF
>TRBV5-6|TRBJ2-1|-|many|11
TGTGCCAGCACCTCCCGGAATGAGCAGTTCTTC
CASTSRNEQFF
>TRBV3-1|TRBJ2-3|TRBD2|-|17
TGTGCCAGCAGCCAAGATTGGAGGGCGGGAGGCACAGATACGCAGTATTTT
CASSQDWRAGGTDTQYF
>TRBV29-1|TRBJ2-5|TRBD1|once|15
TGCAGCGTTAGTTCGGACAGGGGAAAGGGGGGGACCCAGTACTTC
CSVSSDRGKGGTQYF
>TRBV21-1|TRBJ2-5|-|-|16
TGTGCCAGCAGCAAAGCGGGAAGGGGGCACCAAGAGACCCAGTACTTC
CASSKAGRGHQETQYF
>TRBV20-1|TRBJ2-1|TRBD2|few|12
TGCAGTGCTGGAAAGGCGGGGGATGAGCAGTTCTTC
CSAGKAGDEQFF
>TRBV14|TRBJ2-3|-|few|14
TGTGCCAGCAGCCATGGGGGTGAAACAGATACGCAGTATTTT
CASSHGGETDTQYF
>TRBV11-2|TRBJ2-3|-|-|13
TGTGCCAGCAGCTTAGAGAGGCGGAATACGCAGTATTTT
CASSLERRNTQYF
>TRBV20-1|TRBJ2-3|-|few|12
TGCAGTGCTAGAGTGGCGGCAGGGACGCAGTATTTT
CSARVAAGTQYF
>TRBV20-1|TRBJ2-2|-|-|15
TGCAGTGCCCTGGGACACCTAAGGACCACCGGGGAGCTGTTTTTT
CSALGHLRTTGELFF
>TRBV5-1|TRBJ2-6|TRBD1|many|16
TGCGCCAGCAGCCCGACAGGGATCTCTGGGGCCAACGTCCTGACTTTC
CASSPTGISGANVLTF
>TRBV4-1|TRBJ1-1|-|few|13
TGCGCCAGCAGCCACAAGACACCGTCGGAGGCTTTCTTT
CASSHKTPSEAFF
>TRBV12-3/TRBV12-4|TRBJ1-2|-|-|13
TGTGCCAGCAGTGAGACACCTAACTATGGCTACACCTTC
CASSETPNYGYTF
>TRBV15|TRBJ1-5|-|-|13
TGTGCCACCAGCAGAGATCGGACGGCGGACCAGCATTTT
CATSRDRTADQHF
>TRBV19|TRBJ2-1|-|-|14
TGTGCCAGTAGTCCTCTTGAGTTAGGGAATGAGCAGTTCTTC
CASSPLELGNEQFF
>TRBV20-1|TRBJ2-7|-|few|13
TGCAGTGCTGTAGAGTGGGACCACTACGAGCAGTACTTC
CSAVEWDHYEQYF
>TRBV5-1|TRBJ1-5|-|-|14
TGCGCCAGCAGTCCTCAGGGTGAGCATCAGCCCCAGCATTTT
CASSPQGEHQPQHF
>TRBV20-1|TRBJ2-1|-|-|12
TGCAGTGCTAGAACCGGGGTCCATGAGCAGTTCTTC
CSARTGVHEQFF
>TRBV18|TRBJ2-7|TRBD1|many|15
TGTGCCAGCTCACCACCCGGGACAGGGGGCTACGAGCAGTACTTC
CASSPPGTGGYEQYF
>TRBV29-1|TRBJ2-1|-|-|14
TGCAGCGTTGACCTCTGGAGCTCCTACAATGAGCAGTTCTTC
CSVDLWSSYNEQFF
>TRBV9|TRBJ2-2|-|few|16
TGTGCCAGCAGCGTAGGCAGCGCTTCGAACACCGGGGAGCTGTTTTTT
CASSVGSASNTGELFF
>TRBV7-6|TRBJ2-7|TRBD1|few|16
TGTGCCAGCAGCCCCGGGGGACAGGTCCTATCCTACGAGCAGTACTTC
CASSPGGQVLSYEQYF
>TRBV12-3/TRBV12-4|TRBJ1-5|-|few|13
TGTGCCAGCAGTCCCTCCCCTAGCGGGCCCCAGCATTTT
CASSPSPSGPQHF
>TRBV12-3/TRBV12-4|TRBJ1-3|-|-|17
TGTGCCAGCAGTCTCACGGATGCACCGACACTAGGAAACACCATATATTTT
CASSLTDAPTLGNTIYF
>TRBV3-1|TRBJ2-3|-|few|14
TGTGCCAGCAGCCCTCAAAGTTCTTCAGATACGCAGTATTTT
CASSPQSSSDTQYF
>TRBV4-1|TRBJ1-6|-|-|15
TGCGCCAGCCGGCTTACAGGGATCGGACAGTCACCCCTCCACTTT
CASRLTGIGQSPLHF
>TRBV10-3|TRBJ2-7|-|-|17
TGTGCCATCAGTGAGTCGGGGTCAGGATTCGCCTCCTACGAGCAGTACTTC
CAISESGSGFASYEQYF
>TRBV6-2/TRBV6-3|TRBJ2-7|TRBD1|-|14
TGTGCCAGCGGTGTACAGGGGATACGCTACGAGCAGTACTTC
CASGVQGIRYEQYF
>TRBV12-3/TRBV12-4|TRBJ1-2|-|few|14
TGTGCCAGCAGTTTAGAAGGGCTGGGCTTTGGCTACACCTTC
CASSLEGLGFGYTF
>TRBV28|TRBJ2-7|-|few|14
TGTGCCAGCAGTATTGGGGGACTGGTCTACGAGCAGTACTTC
CASSIGGLVYEQYF
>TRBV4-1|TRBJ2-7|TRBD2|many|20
TGCGCCAGCAGCCGAGACAGGAGAATAGCGGGACTATCCACTCGCTACGAGCAGTACTTC
CASSRDRRIAGLSTRYEQYF
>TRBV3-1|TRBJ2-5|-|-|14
TGTGCCAGCAGCCCCGGACAGCCACCGGAGACCCAGTACTTC
CASSPGQPPETQYF
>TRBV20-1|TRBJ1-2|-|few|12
TGCAGTGCCTCCCAAATGGGCACTTTGGACACCTTC
CSASQMGTLDTF
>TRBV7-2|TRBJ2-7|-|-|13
TGTGCCAGCAGCTTAGCCCCATTGGACGAGCAGTACTTC
CASSLAPLDEQYF
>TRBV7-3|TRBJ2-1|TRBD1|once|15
TGTTCCAGCAGCTGGGACAGGGGGGGGTACAATGAGCAGTTCTTC
CSSSWDRGGYNEQFF
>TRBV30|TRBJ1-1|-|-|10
TGTGCCTGGATCTGGACAGAAGCTTTCTTT
CAWIWTEAFF
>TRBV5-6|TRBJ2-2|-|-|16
TGTGCCAGCAGCCAGAACGGGGTTGTGCGCACCGGGGAGCTGTTTTTT
CASSQNGVVRTGELFF
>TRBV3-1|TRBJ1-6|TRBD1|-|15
TGTGCCAGCAGCCAAGATTGGGACAGACAGAGGACCCTCCACTTT
CASSQDWDRQRTLHF
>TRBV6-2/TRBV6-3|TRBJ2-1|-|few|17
TGTGCCAGCAGTGATAGGGGGGGAGGCCCCTCCTACAATGAGCAGTTCTTC
CASSDRGGGPSYNEQFF
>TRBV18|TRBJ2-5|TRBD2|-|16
TGTGCCAGCTCACCTAGAGCGGGGGACACCCAAGAGACCCAGTACTTC
CASSPRAGDTQETQYF